This T cell receptor beta chain was sequenced for a study of cytomegalovirus exposure and HLA in healthy donors. Comment on this clone: No antigen is known for it.

A multiplex PCR was run with 60 Vbeta primers and 13 Jbeta primers. Profiling relied on immunoSEQ multiplex PCR, and the TCRdb table lists in-frame clones only, not all of them. The sample lists around 58,000 clones, approximately 71% seen once, with under 45% in the top ten. Findings and caveats of the study: Earlier analysis yielded a pattern in which most TCR beta V segments were productive about 90% or about 30% of the time. Within a later analysis, the majority of CMV-associated TCR beta chains appeared HLA-restricted. TCR beta sequences numbering roughly 18,000 were associated with HLA alleles at 0.05 false discovery rate in a later analysis.

The CDR3 contains 14 residues. Trimming pared 6 bases from V and 2 bases from J, leaving 14 bases between. From germline, CDR1 is LGHNA and CDR2 YSLEER. The origin of this receptor is a man in his forties in good health and CMV-seropositive. The sequencing sample was made of PBMCs. The chain joins TRBV4-3 to TRBJ2-7, with D tentatively TRBD2 (5 bases). CDR3 protein: CASRMGAGPYEQYF. CDR3 nucleotide sequence: TGCGCCAGCAGGATGGGCGCGGGTCCCTACGAGCAGTACTTC.